In its sample, the clone carrying this T cell receptor beta chain was seen many times. Its target is not known. Nobody among the patients had been given any treatment before thyroid surgery. V shed 4 bases, J shed 2 bases, and the junction held 3 bases outside the gene matches. CDR1 and CDR2 (germline): SGHTA, FQGNSA. The CDR3 has 14 amino acids. The sample belongs to a study of metastatic and nonmetastatic thyroid tumors. Study background: A comparison of repertoires was made across blood and tumor or nodule tissue from malignant and benign thyroid patients. Notes on the study in general: Reported TCR beta diversity, measured in blood and tumor, was significantly higher for malignant thyroid tumors than for benign nodules.

Per the original data handling: The study's classifier, a distant-metastasis tool for papillary thyroid cancer, was built using CDR3 differences across clinicopathological groups. MiXCR reprocessed the PCR reads for TCRdb. These V and J calls derive from TCRdb rather than the authors' analysis. The data hold about 92,000 clones, with about 15% observed a single time. The chain couples TRBV7-2 to TRBJ2-5; TRBD2 agrees at 8 bases. The sequencing input was blood. The source is a female donor with papillary thyroid cancer or a benign thyroid nodule (not recorded which). Some clones in this sample may be carry-over from other donors' samples. The CDR3 is CASSSRLAQETQYF. Written as DNA, the CDR3 is TGTGCCAGCAGCTCTAGACTAGCGCAAGAGACCCAGTACTTC.